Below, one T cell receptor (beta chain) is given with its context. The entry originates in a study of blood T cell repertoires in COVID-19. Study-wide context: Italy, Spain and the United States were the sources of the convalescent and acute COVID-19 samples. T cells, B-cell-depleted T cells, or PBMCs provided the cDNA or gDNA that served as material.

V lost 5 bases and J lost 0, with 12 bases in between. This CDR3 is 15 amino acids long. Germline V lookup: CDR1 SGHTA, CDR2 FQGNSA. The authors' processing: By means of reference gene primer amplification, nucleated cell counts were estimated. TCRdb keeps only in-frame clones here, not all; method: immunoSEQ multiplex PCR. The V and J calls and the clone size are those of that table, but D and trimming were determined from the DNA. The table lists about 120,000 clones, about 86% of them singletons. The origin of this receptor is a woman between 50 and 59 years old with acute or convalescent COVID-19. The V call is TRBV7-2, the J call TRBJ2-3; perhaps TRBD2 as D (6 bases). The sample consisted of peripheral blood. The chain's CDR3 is CASSVGLPSTDTQYF. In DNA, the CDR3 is TGTGCCAGCAGCGTGGGACTCCCTAGCACAGATACGCAGTATTTT.